These T cell receptor delta chains were read from a single sample in a study of gamma-delta chains in newborns, infants, children. TCRdb redid clone calling on the reads using CATT. The sample has about 3,100 delta-chain clones, roughly 50% seen once. What was sequenced was blood. These receptors all come from a child who received the measles vaccine. The CDR3 runs from the conserved cysteine through the conserved F or W. The order of the fields is clone size, V gene, D gene, J gene, CDR3 protein, CDR3 DNA. A D gene is named only where the DNA matches it firmly. Clone size is stated in some rows and not others, as once, few, many or a class when expanded.

clone_size: NA; v_call: TRDV1; d_call: TRDD3; j_call: TRDJ1; cdr3_aa: CALGEPTFSVVLGDTFHSDGLIF; cdr3_nt: TGTGCTCTTGGGGAACCGACTTTTTCGGTTGTACTGGGGGATACGTTTCATTCCGATGGACTCATCTTT
clone_size: medium-sized; v_call: TRDV3; d_call: TRDD3; j_call: TRDJ1; cdr3_aa: CACSEDWGIPTDKLIF; cdr3_nt: TGTGCCTGCTCAGAGGACTGGGGGATACCCACCGATAAACTCATCTTT
clone_size: medium-sized; v_call: TRDV2; d_call: TRDD3; j_call: TRDJ3; cdr3_aa: CACDTAWGSPTWDTRQMFF; cdr3_nt: TGTGCCTGTGACACCGCCTGGGGGTCTCCAACCTGGGACACCCGACAGATGTTTTTC
clone_size: NA; v_call: TRDV1; d_call: TRDD3; j_call: TRDJ1; cdr3_aa: CALGELDQLLLGDTGTNSYKLIF; cdr3_nt: TGTGCTCTTGGGGAACTAGACCAACTTTTACTGGGGGATACGGGGACTAACAGCTATAAACTCATCTTT
clone_size: medium-sized; v_call: TRDV2; d_call: TRDD3; j_call: TRDJ1; cdr3_aa: CACDTLLGDTYTDKLIF; cdr3_nt: TGTGCCTGTGACACCTTACTGGGGGATACGTACACCGATAAACTCATCTTT
clone_size: medium-sized; v_call: TRDV1; d_call: TRDD3; j_call: TRDJ1; cdr3_aa: CALGEREGAFTGGYVCMSGLIF; cdr3_nt: TGTGCTCTTGGGGAACGCGAAGGGGCCTTTACTGGGGGATATGTCTGCATGAGTGGACTCATCTTT
clone_size: medium-sized; v_call: TRDV3; d_call: TRDD3; j_call: TRDJ1; cdr3_aa: CAFLPLRGRLLLGDTRPLTYTDKLIF; cdr3_nt: TGTGCCTTTCTCCCCCTTCGGGGAAGGCTCCTACTGGGGGATACGCGCCCTCTTACCTACACCGATAAACTCATCTTT
clone_size: medium-sized; v_call: TRDV1; d_call: NA; j_call: TRDJ2; cdr3_aa: CALGIQTGRYVRLTAQLFF; cdr3_nt: TGTGCTCTTGGGATACAAACGGGGCGATACGTAAGGCTAACAGCACAACTCTTCTTT
clone_size: medium-sized; v_call: TRDV1; d_call: TRDD3; j_call: TRDJ1; cdr3_aa: CALGYTPDCTGGYRYTDKLIF; cdr3_nt: TGTGCTCTTGGTTATACTCCGGACTGTACTGGGGGATACCGTTACACCGATAAACTCATCTTT
clone_size: few; v_call: TRDV2; d_call: TRDD3; j_call: TRDJ1; cdr3_aa: CACDVLGDTTDKLIF; cdr3_nt: TGTGCCTGTGACGTACTGGGGGATACCACCGATAAACTCATCTTT
clone_size: medium-sized; v_call: TRDV2; d_call: NA; j_call: TRDJ1; cdr3_aa: CACDGVGGLYTDKLIF; cdr3_nt: TGTGCCTGTGACGGGGTGGGGGGCCTGTACACCGATAAACTCATCTTT
clone_size: NA; v_call: TRDV3; d_call: NA; j_call: TRDJ1; cdr3_aa: CAFRHFERSDKLIF; cdr3_nt: TGTGCCTTTAGGCATTTTGAGCGGAGCGATAAACTCATCTTT
clone_size: few; v_call: TRDV1; d_call: NA; j_call: TRDJ3; cdr3_aa: CALGERILLGGLSSWDTRQMFF; cdr3_nt: TGTGCTCTTGGGGAACGTATACTCCTTGGGGGGCTGAGCTCCTGGGACACCCGACAGATGTTTTTC
clone_size: NA; v_call: TRDV1; d_call: TRDD2; j_call: TRDJ1; cdr3_aa: CALGVVAFLKRIRGFGYTDKLIF; cdr3_nt: TGTGCTCTTGGGGTCGTGGCCTTCCTAAAACGAATTCGGGGATTCGGGTACACCGATAAACTCATCTTT
clone_size: NA; v_call: TRDV1; d_call: NA; j_call: TRDJ1; cdr3_aa: CALKWPPRLNTDKPIF; cdr3_nt: TGTGCTCTTAAATGGCCCCCACGCCTTAACACCGATAAACCCATCTTT
clone_size: NA; v_call: TRDV3; d_call: TRDD3; j_call: TRDJ1; cdr3_aa: CALSYLLGDTYTDKLIF; cdr3_nt: TGTGCCCTCTCCTACTTACTGGGGGATACGTACACCGATAAACTCATCTTT
clone_size: medium-sized; v_call: TRDV1; d_call: TRDD3; j_call: TRDJ1; cdr3_aa: CALSFLTTRTGGYASKLIF; cdr3_nt: TGTGCTCTCTCCTTCCTCACTACCCGTACTGGGGGATACGCATCAAAGCTCATCTTT
clone_size: few; v_call: TRDV2; d_call: TRDD3; j_call: TRDJ3; cdr3_aa: CACDTAGTGGRPPWDTRQMFF; cdr3_nt: TGTGCCTGTGACACCGCGGGGACTGGGGGCCGCCCCCCCTGGGACACCCGACAGATGTTTTTC
clone_size: medium-sized; v_call: TRDV2; d_call: TRDD3; j_call: TRDJ3; cdr3_aa: CACDVLGDTSWDTRQMFF; cdr3_nt: TGTGCCTGTGACGTACTGGGGGATACGTCCTGGGACACCCGACAGATGTTTTTC
clone_size: NA; v_call: TRDV1; d_call: NA; j_call: TRDJ1; cdr3_aa: CALGERAFPTNWSPGGTDKLIF; cdr3_nt: TGTGCTCTTGGGGAACGGGCCTTCCCCACGAACTGGTCGCCGGGGGGGACCGATAAACTCATCTTT
clone_size: medium-sized; v_call: TRDV2; d_call: NA; j_call: TRDJ1; cdr3_aa: CACDYMVGVRDTDKLIF; cdr3_nt: TGTGCCTGTGACTACATGGTGGGCGTAAGGGACACCGATAAACTCATCTTT
clone_size: medium-sized; v_call: TRDV1; d_call: TRDD3; j_call: TRDJ1; cdr3_aa: CALGDPPTYWGTYTDKLIF; cdr3_nt: TGTGCTCTTGGGGACCCTCCGACTTACTGGGGGACGTACACCGATAAACTCATCTTT
clone_size: medium-sized; v_call: TRDV3; d_call: TRDD3; j_call: TRDJ1; cdr3_aa: CAFRNPSDWGTPVENKLIF; cdr3_nt: TGTGCCTTTCGGAACCCCTCGGACTGGGGGACCCCTGTCGAAAATAAACTCATCTTT
clone_size: medium-sized; v_call: TRDV1; d_call: TRDD3; j_call: TRDJ1; cdr3_aa: CALGESNFPEAISRTGPQWGTYTDKLIF; cdr3_nt: TGTGCTCTTGGGGAAAGCAATTTTCCTGAAGCTATATCGCGTACGGGGCCCCAGTGGGGGACGTACACCGATAAACTCATCTTT
clone_size: large; v_call: TRDV1; d_call: NA; j_call: TRDJ1; cdr3_aa: CALGELWDTDKLIF; cdr3_nt: TGTGCTCTTGGGGAACTCTGGGACACCGATAAACTCATCTTT
clone_size: NA; v_call: TRDV2; d_call: TRDD3; j_call: TRDJ2; cdr3_aa: CACDTLLGGLTLTAQLFF; cdr3_nt: TGTGCCTGTGACACTTTACTGGGGGGTCTTACTTTGACAGCACAACTCTTCTTT
clone_size: NA; v_call: TRDV1; d_call: NA; j_call: TRDJ1; cdr3_aa: CALGDAYIGPFYPLESTDKLIF; cdr3_nt: TGTGCCCTTGGGGACGCCTATATTGGGCCTTTTTATCCGCTGGAAAGCACCGATAAACTCATCTTC
clone_size: medium-sized; v_call: TRDV1; d_call: TRDD3; j_call: TRDJ2; cdr3_aa: CAPGTNSFEVLGDTPSLTAQLFF; cdr3_nt: TGTGCTCCCGGGACCAATTCCTTCGAGGTATTGGGGGATACTCCATCTTTGACAGCACAACTCTTCTTT
clone_size: NA; v_call: TRDV1; d_call: TRDD3; j_call: TRDJ1; cdr3_aa: CALGELLGPGGYARTDKLIF; cdr3_nt: TGTGCTCTTGGGGAACTCCTGGGTCCTGGGGGATACGCGCGGACCGATAAACTCATCTTT
clone_size: medium-sized; v_call: TRDV1; d_call: TRDD3; j_call: TRDJ1; cdr3_aa: CALGELTGYWGIRYDTDKLIF; cdr3_nt: TGTGCTCTTGGGGAACTAACGGGATACTGGGGGATACGGTACGACACCGATAAACTCATCTTT
clone_size: medium-sized; v_call: TRDV2; d_call: NA; j_call: TRDJ3; cdr3_aa: CACDTVGMSSWDTRQMFF; cdr3_nt: TGTGCCTGTGACACCGTGGGGATGAGCTCCTGGGACACCCGACAGATGTTTTTC
clone_size: large; v_call: TRDV1; d_call: TRDD3; j_call: TRDJ1; cdr3_aa: CALGLIIKLGDTSDKLIF; cdr3_nt: TGTGCTCTTGGGCTAATTATTAAACTGGGGGATACGTCCGATAAACTCATCTTT
clone_size: medium-sized; v_call: TRDV1; d_call: NA; j_call: TRDJ1; cdr3_aa: CALGEPPRVPTGLGGTDKLIF; cdr3_nt: TGTGCTCTTGGGGAACCTCCACGGGTTCCTACCGGACTGGGGGGCACCGATAAACTCATCTTT
clone_size: medium-sized; v_call: TRDV2; d_call: NA; j_call: TRDJ3; cdr3_aa: CACDTVGDSAWDTRQMFF; cdr3_nt: TGTGCCTGTGACACCGTAGGGGATTCTGCTTGGGACACCCGACAGATGTTTTTC
clone_size: NA; v_call: TRAV29/DV5; d_call: NA; j_call: TRDJ1; cdr3_aa: CAASPSDSYGGWGKLIF; cdr3_nt: TGTGCAGCAAGCCCTTCCGATTCCTACGGAGGCTGGGGTAAACTCATCTTT
clone_size: medium-sized; v_call: TRDV1; d_call: TRDD3; j_call: TRDJ1; cdr3_aa: CALGDPTGGYTLHDKLIF; cdr3_nt: TGTGCTCTTGGGGACCCAACTGGGGGATACACCCTCCACGATAAACTCATCTTT
clone_size: medium-sized; v_call: TRDV1; d_call: NA; j_call: TRDJ1; cdr3_aa: CALGEVRGKGYTDKLIF; cdr3_nt: TGTGCTCTTGGGGAAGTTCGGGGGAAGGGGTACACCGATAAACTCATCTTT
clone_size: NA; v_call: TRDV2; d_call: NA; j_call: TRDJ1; cdr3_aa: CACTADKLIF; cdr3_nt: TGTGCCTGTACGGCCGATAAACTCATCTTT
clone_size: medium-sized; v_call: TRDV2; d_call: TRDD3; j_call: TRDJ1; cdr3_aa: CACDVLGAYTDKLIF; cdr3_nt: TGTGCCTGTGATGTGCTGGGGGCCTACACCGATAAACTCATCTTT
clone_size: medium-sized; v_call: TRDV1; d_call: TRDD3; j_call: TRDJ2; cdr3_aa: CALGELGRHFLTGGPHRVFSLTAQLFF; cdr3_nt: TGTGCTCTTGGGGAACTCGGAAGGCATTTCCTTACTGGGGGCCCCCATCGGGTTTTTTCTTTGACAGCACAACTCTTCTTT
clone_size: NA; v_call: TRDV3; d_call: NA; j_call: TRDJ1; cdr3_aa: CAFVRCTPPSTDKLIF; cdr3_nt: TGTGCCTTTGTTAGGTGTACCCCTCCTTCCACCGATAAACTCATCTTT
clone_size: once; v_call: TRDV1; d_call: TRDD3; j_call: TRDJ1; cdr3_aa: CALGVLGDTCTDELIF; cdr3_nt: TGTGCTCTTGGGGTACTGGGGGATACGTGTACCGATGAACTCATCTTT
clone_size: medium-sized; v_call: TRDV2; d_call: TRDD3; j_call: TRDJ2; cdr3_aa: CACDSTGGYAAQLFF; cdr3_nt: TGTGCCTGTGACAGTACTGGGGGATACGCAGCACAACTCTTCTTT